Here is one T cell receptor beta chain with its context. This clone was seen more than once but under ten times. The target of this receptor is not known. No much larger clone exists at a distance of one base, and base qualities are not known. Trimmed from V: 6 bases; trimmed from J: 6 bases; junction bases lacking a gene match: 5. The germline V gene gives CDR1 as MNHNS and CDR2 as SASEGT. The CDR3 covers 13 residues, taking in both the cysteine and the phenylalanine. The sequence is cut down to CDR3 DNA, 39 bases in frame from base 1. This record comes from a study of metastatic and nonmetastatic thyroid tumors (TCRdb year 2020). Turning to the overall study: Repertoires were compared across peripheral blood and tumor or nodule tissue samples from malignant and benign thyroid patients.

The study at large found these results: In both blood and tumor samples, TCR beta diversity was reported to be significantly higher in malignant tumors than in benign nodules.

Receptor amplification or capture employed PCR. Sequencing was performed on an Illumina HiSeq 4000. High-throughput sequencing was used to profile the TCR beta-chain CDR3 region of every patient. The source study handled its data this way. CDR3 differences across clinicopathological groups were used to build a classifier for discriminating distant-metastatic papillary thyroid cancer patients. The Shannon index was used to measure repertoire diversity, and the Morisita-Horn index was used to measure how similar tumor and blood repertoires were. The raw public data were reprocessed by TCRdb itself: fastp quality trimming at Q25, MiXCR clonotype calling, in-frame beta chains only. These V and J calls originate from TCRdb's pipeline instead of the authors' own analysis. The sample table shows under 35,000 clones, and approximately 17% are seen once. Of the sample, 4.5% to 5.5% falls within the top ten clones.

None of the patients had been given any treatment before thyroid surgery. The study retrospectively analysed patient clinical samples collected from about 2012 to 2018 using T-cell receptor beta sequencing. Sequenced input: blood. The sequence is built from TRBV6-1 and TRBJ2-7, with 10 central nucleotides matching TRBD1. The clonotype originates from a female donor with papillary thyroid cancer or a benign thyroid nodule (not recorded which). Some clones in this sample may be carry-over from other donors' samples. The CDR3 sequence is CASRVGDRGEQYF. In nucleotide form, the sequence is TGTGCCAGCAGAGTGGGGGACAGGGGCGAGCAGTACTTC.